Presented here are 25 T cell receptor beta chains from one specimen sequenced in a study of identical twins. A single record per CDR3 protein comes from TCRdb applying MiXCR to the 5' RACE reads. The table shows 240,000 or so distinct CDR3 sequences, with around 7% occurring only once. The same data also went into a second study, on yellow fever vaccine responses in identical twins.

Source material: memory (CD45RO+) T cells sorted from blood. All receptors come from a woman in her late teens or twenties in good health.

The sample holds a few counts of this clonotype. V usage is TRBV20-1 and J usage is TRBJ2-5, with 11 bases fitting TRBD1. The V gene end was trimmed by 6 bases and the J gene end by 5 bases; junction bases not matched to a gene: 17. Germline V gene sequence: CDR1 DFQATT, CDR2 SNEGSKA (reference sequence). CDR3 length: 17 amino acids. CDR3 region: CSATGTGGSLQWETQYF. CDR3 coding DNA: TGCAGTGCAACAGGGACAGGGGGAAGTCTTCAATGGGAGACCCAGTACTTC.

In its sample, this clonotype was seen a few times. This sequence joins TRBV20-1 and TRBJ1-5, with TRBD1 identical over 7 bases. Trimming took 4 bases from V and 4 from J; bases not matched to a gene: 4. Germline CDR1 DFQATT, CDR2 SNEGSKA (reference sequence). This CDR3 contains 13 residues. In DNA form, the CDR3 reads TGCAGTGCTATGGGGGACAGTAATCAGCCCCAGCATTTT. Its translation: CSAMGDSNQPQHF.

This clonotype was seen only a few times. This chain joins TRBV2 and TRBJ2-2, with D possibly being TRBD1 or TRBD2 (7 bases each). The CDR3 sequence is 16 residues long. The V end lost 6 bases, the J end lost 1 base, and 15 bases lay between the germline ends. Germline V gene sequence: CDR1 SNHLY, CDR2 FYNNEI. CDR3 bases: TGTGCCAGCAGGGCCTCCAGGGGGGGGAACACCGGGGAGCTGTTTTTT. Translating gives CASRASRGGNTGELFF.

At least ten counts were recorded for this clonotype. The V gene is TRBV3-1, the J gene TRBJ1-2; a weak D match, TRBD1 (5 bases). CDR3 length equals 13 residues. CDR1 is LGHDT and CDR2 is YNNKEL in the germline V gene (reference sequence). V shed 1 base and J shed 7 bases, with 10 bases lying between them. The CDR3 region is CASSQVWDGGYTF. CDR3 DNA: TGTGCCAGCAGCCAAGTTTGGGACGGTGGCTACACCTTC.

This clonotype was recorded many times. The CDR3 loop reads CASSLLRDNEQFF. CDR3 nucleotide sequence: TGTGCCAGCAGCTTACTAAGGGACAATGAGCAGTTCTTC. The V call is TRBV7-7, the J call TRBJ2-1, with D unclear. V shed 2 bases and J shed 5 bases, with 7 bases lying between them. This CDR3 is built from 13 residues. Germline CDR1 and CDR2: SSHAT and FNYEAQ (reference sequence). Complete variable domain (other parts from reference TRBV7-7 and TRBJ2-1): GAGVSQSPRYKVTKRGQDVTLRCDPISSHATLYWYQQALGQGPEFLTYFNYEAQPDKSGLPSDRFSAERPEGSISTLTIQRTEQRDSAMYRCASSLLRDNEQFFGPGTRLTVL.

This clonotype was counted between two and nine times. This chain joins TRBV6-1 and TRBJ2-1; 11 bases match TRBD1. In germline, CDR1 is MNHNS, CDR2 SASEGT. J was trimmed by 6 bases and V by 6 bases; bases with no gene match: 4. CDR3 size: 14 residues. The CDR3 reads CASRGTGGINEQFF. CDR3 DNA: TGTGCCAGCAGGGGGACAGGGGGGATCAATGAGCAGTTCTTC.

This clonotype was seen many times. The chain links TRBV28 to TRBJ2-2; no clear D gene. The V gene's germline CDR1 is MDHEN and CDR2 SYDVKM. The germline V and J ends were trimmed by 4 bases and 4 bases, with 13 bases remaining between them. This CDR3 region has 15 residues. CDR3 protein: CASSSTSDGTGELFF. CDR3 bases: TGTGCCAGCAGTTCAACGTCAGACGGCACCGGGGAGCTGTTTTTT. Variable domain in full (rest from reference TRBV28 and TRBJ2-2): DVKVTQSSRYLVKRTGEKVFLECVQDMDHENMFWYRQDPGLGLRLIYFSYDVKMKEKGDIPEGYSVSREKKERFSLILESASTNQTSMYLCASSSTSDGTGELFFGEGSRLTVL.

This clonotype was counted a few times. The chain couples TRBV28 to TRBJ1-5, with D hard to call. Trimming cost V 4 bases and J 4 bases, with 8 bases left between them. Germline loops: CDR1 MDHEN, CDR2 SYDVKM. The CDR3 loop spans 13 amino acids. The CDR3 sequence is CASSWVLNQPQHF. In DNA form, the CDR3 reads TGTGCCAGCAGTTGGGTCCTAAATCAGCCCCAGCATTTT.

The rearrangement links TRBV6-1 to TRBJ2-2, with TRBD2 identical over 10 bases. The CDR3 length is 16 residues. Germline lookup yields CDR1 MNHNS and CDR2 SASEGT. With V trimmed by 4 bases and J by 7 bases, 9 bases remained unmatched. The CDR3 nucleotides are TGTGCCAGCAGTGGGACGGGACTAGCGTCCGGCGGGGAGCTGTTTTTT. Translated, it gives CASSGTGLASGGELFF.

The chain carries TRBV5-1 and TRBJ1-6; D remains unclear. The CDR3 is 14 residues long. Germline CDR1 is SGHRS and CDR2 is YFSETQ. The ends were cut back, 4 bases at V and 9 bases at J, with 14 bases in the middle. The DNA for the CDR3 is TGCGCCAGCAGCGCCGAGAGCGGTAGTTCACCCCTCCACTTT. Translation gives CASSAESGSSPLHF.

Here the CDR3 DNA reads TGCAGTGCCCCGGGGAGGCTAGCGGGTTCTGGCGAGCAGTACTTC. Protein product: CSAPGRLAGSGEQYF. V is TRBV20-1 and J is TRBJ2-7; 8 bases are shared with TRBD2. Unmatched junction bases numbered 16, after V lost 6 bases and J lost 6 bases. The CDR3 length is 15 residues. Germline V CDR1 and CDR2: DFQATT, SNEGSKA (reference sequence).

The table lists this clonotype with a few counts. The CDR3 sequence: CASSQGSGQENTEAFF. The CDR3 coding sequence is TGCGCCAGCAGCCAGGGGTCGGGACAGGAGAACACTGAAGCTTTCTTT. The rearrangement uses TRBV4-1 and TRBJ1-1; 8 nucleotides align to TRBD1. V lost 3 bases and J lost 1; bases outside the gene matches: 7. The CDR3 runs 16 residues. Germline CDR1 MGHRA, CDR2 YSYEKL.

This clonotype was found a few times. CDR3 sequence (DNA): TGTGCCAGCACCCAAGGACGGATCTCTGGAAACACCATATATTTT. Translating gives CASTQGRISGNTIYF. The chain recombines TRBV6-1 with TRBJ1-3; no firm D call. CDR1 and CDR2 from the germline V gene are MNHNS and SASEGT. The CDR3 length is 15 residues. V was clipped by 7 bases and J by 0 bases, with 13 bases between them.

This clonotype has a count of ten or more. The genes are TRBV20-1 and TRBJ2-1; TRBD2 aligns across 8 bases. Germline V lookup: CDR1 DFQATT, CDR2 SNEGSKA (reference sequence). This CDR3 is 15 amino acids long. The V gene end was trimmed by 6 bases and the J gene end by 5 bases; junction bases not matched to a gene: 12. CDR3 DNA sequence: TGCAGTGCCCAAGCGGGAGAGGGGGGCCACAATGAGCAGTTCTTC. Translation: CSAQAGEGGHNEQFF.

This chain joins TRBV5-1 and TRBJ1-4; 7 positions match TRBD1. This CDR3 is built from 15 residues. Germline values: CDR1 SGHRS, CDR2 YFSETQ. V lost 1 base, J lost 5 bases, and 5 bases stayed unmatched. CDR3 residues: CASSLRGQNNEKLFF. The CDR3 DNA follows: TGCGCCAGCAGCTTGAGGGGACAGAACAATGAAAAACTGTTTTTT. Full variable domain (rest looked up from reference TRBV5-1 and TRBJ1-4): KAGVTQTPRYLIKTRGQQVTLSCSPISGHRSVSWYQQTPGQGLQFLFEYFSETQRNKGNFPGRFSGRQFSNSRSEMNVSTLELGDSALYLCASSLRGQNNEKLFFGSGTQLSVL.

The chain couples TRBV5-6 to TRBJ2-7; D is unclear. The V gene lost 0 bases and the J gene lost 6 bases, with 13 bases spanning the gap. The germline gives CDR1 SGHDT, CDR2 YYEEEE. The CDR3 has 14 residues. The CDR3 loop is CASSLVGGTLEQYF. The CDR3 DNA reads TGTGCCAGCAGCTTGGTCGGTGGTACCCTCGAGCAGTACTTC.

This clonotype has just a few counts. The genes are TRBV6-1 and TRBJ2-5; 8 bases match TRBD2. Germline loops: CDR1 MNHNS, CDR2 SASEGT. The CDR3 is 14 amino acids. V was pared by 6 bases and J by 4 bases, with 7 bases of the junction left unmatched. The CDR3 loop reads CASSRGGLVETQYF. CDR3 bases: TGTGCCAGCAGCCGCGGGGGGCTCGTAGAGACCCAGTACTTC.

This clonotype was seen repeatedly, ten times or more. The J gene is TRBJ2-2, the V gene TRBV20-1, with TRBD2 matching 12 bases. This CDR3 is 16 amino acids long. The junction had 6 bases not matched to a gene; V was cut back by 2 bases and J by 5 bases. Germline V gene sequence: CDR1 DFQATT, CDR2 SNEGSKA (reference sequence). CDR3 loop: CSARTGLAGKTGELFF. The CDR3 DNA sequence: TGCAGTGCTAGAACCGGACTAGCGGGGAAAACCGGGGAGCTGTTTTTT.

This clonotype appeared many times. J is TRBJ2-1 and V is TRBV6-5; D gene unclear. CDR1 and CDR2 from the germline V gene are MNHEY and SVGAGI. The V and J ends lost 2 bases and 8 bases respectively, with 7 bases between them. The CDR3 extends over 12 amino acids. CDR3 sequence: CASSYGKHEQFF. The DNA for the CDR3 is TGTGCCAGCAGTTACGGGAAGCATGAGCAGTTCTTC.

This clonotype was counted a few times. Here the CDR3 reads CASSDYRTLETQYF. The CDR3 DNA sequence: TGTGCCAGCAGTGATTATCGGACGTTAGAGACCCAGTACTTC. V gene TRBV25-1 combines with J gene TRBJ2-5; D not resolved. The CDR3 is made up of 14 amino acids. The germline CDR1 and CDR2 sequences are MGHDK and SYGVNS. V shed 3 bases and J shed 4 bases, with 12 bases lying between them.

This clonotype was found a few times. V is TRBV6-1 and J is TRBJ2-2; D perhaps matches TRBD2 (7 bases). CDR3 length: 16 amino acids. CDR1 and CDR2 (germline): MNHNS, SASEGT. Trimming took 6 bases from V and 4 from J, leaving 18 bases between them. The CDR3 DNA reads as TGTGCCAGCAGCTTGAAGGGGGGGTCAGCCACCGGGGAGCTGTTTTTT. It codes for CASSLKGGSATGELFF.

In DNA, the CDR3 is TGTGCCAGCAGTACCAATCCCCCCGGGACTAGCGGACAAGAGACCCAGTACTTC. Its protein product is CASSTNPPGTSGQETQYF. This chain joins TRBV2 and TRBJ2-5, with 11 bases lining up with TRBD2. Germline values: CDR1 SNHLY, CDR2 FYNNEI. There are 18 residues in the CDR3. The V segment lost 5 bases and the J segment 2 bases; nucleotides outside the gene matches: 13.

This chain uses TRBV28 with TRBJ2-7; the match to TRBD2 covers 10 bases. This CDR3 comprises 14 residues. V gave up 5 bases and J gave up 3 bases; unmatched junction bases: 4. Germline lookup yields CDR1 MDHEN and CDR2 SYDVKM. The CDR3 DNA follows: TGTGCCAGCAGTACTAGCGGGGCGTACTACGAGCAGTACGTC. Translation: CASSTSGAYYEQYV.

The table lists this clonotype with a few counts. The gene calls are TRBV6-1 and TRBJ2-7, with 10 nucleotides matching TRBD1. The CDR3 contains 13 residues. The trim removed 6 bases at V and 7 bases at J, leaving 6 bases unmatched. The germline gives CDR1 MNHNS, CDR2 SASEGT. The DNA for the CDR3 is TGTGCCAGCAGGCGACAGGGGGCGAAGGAGCAGTACTTC. Amino acid sequence: CASRRQGAKEQYF.

This clonotype was observed many times. The chain carries TRBV20-1 and TRBJ2-1, with 7 bases lining up with TRBD2. Germline CDR1 reads DFQATT; CDR2 reads SNEGSKA (reference sequence). The CDR3 spans 13 residues. V shed 5 bases and J 6 bases; nucleotides not matched to a gene: 7. The CDR3 coding sequence is TGCAGTGCTCGCCGGGCGGGGGTCAATGAGCAGTTCTTC. Amino acid sequence: CSARRAGVNEQFF.